This T cell receptor beta chain was found in a study of blood T cell repertoires in COVID-19 (dated by TCRdb to 2020 to 2021). Regarding the research as a whole: Samples covering the acute and convalescent phases of COVID-19 were provided by collaborators in the United States, Italy and Spain. The material from the prospective study consisted of cDNA or gDNA derived from T cells, B-cell-depleted T cells, or PBMCs. Deeply sampled blood TCRbeta repertoires from subjects exposed to, actively infected with, or recovered from COVID-19 were included in the dataset. The repertoires were made available in a free public database intended to serve as a resource for research on the immune response to SARS-CoV-2. The samples were drawn from two sources: the first 160 participants of the ongoing ImmuneRACE study, and 1,254 subjects contributed by 6 global collaborators. A de-identified subject ID, COVID-19 status, age in years and sex were almost always included in the sample metadata. Where HLA class I and class II types were available, the types were taken from metadata supplied by the sample provider, not from assay-based typing.

With regard to this clone: Its antigen target is currently unknown. Per-base qualities were not stored, and no clone one base away is much larger.

The immunoSEQ Assay, a bias-controlled multiplex PCR, was used to amplify TCRbeta CDR3 regions from genomic DNA. On the authors' methods: The number of nucleated cells in each sample was estimated by amplification of reference gene primers within the assay. To quantify the absolute abundance of each unique TCRbeta CDR3 rearrangement, sequence reads were collapsed and filtered. For each sample, productive Simpson clonality was calculated as the square root of Simpson's diversity index across productive rearrangements. This immuneACCESS table, as held by TCRdb, lists in-frame sequences with V and J called but not all clones. Of the missing ones, under half trace to an unresolved V gene in checked studies; the others have no known cause. The V and J calls and the clone size are those of that table, but D and trimming were determined from the DNA. The sample table shows roughly 74,000 clones, and just over 85% are seen once. The ten largest clones take up more than 1.5% of the sample.

The CDR3 holds 16 amino acids from the cysteine to the phenylalanine. The CDR3 DNA has 48 bases and is translated from base 1. Clipping removes 5 bases from V and 1 base from J, with 7 as the unmatched junction base count. Sequences SGHRS (CDR1) and YFSETQ (CDR2) are obtained from the germline V gene. What the research found in general, with its limitations: Clinical and demographic metadata were provided uncurated, with the amount varying by source and participant.

Collaborating institutions collected whole blood in K2EDTA tubes following their own protocols. For TCRbeta analysis, collaborators shipped samples as frozen whole blood, isolated PBMCs, or DNA extracted from either of those sample types. The chain is made from TRBV5-1 and TRBJ2-2, with 8 bases matching TRBD1. The clonotype originates from a woman older than 75 with active or convalescent COVID-19. Material for sequencing was peripheral blood. The nucleotide sequence is TGCGCCAGCAGAGGACAGGGACAGCTGAACACCGGGGAGCTGTTTTTT. It specifies CASRGQGQLNTGELFF. Where the CDR3 stops, the reference TRBV5-1 and TRBJ2-2 genes take over; the full variable domain is KAGVTQTPRYLIKTRGQQVTLSCSPISGHRSVSWYQQTPGQGLQFLFEYFSETQRNKGNFPGRFSGRQFSNSRSEMNVSTLELGDSALYLCASRGQGQLNTGELFFGEGSRLTVL.